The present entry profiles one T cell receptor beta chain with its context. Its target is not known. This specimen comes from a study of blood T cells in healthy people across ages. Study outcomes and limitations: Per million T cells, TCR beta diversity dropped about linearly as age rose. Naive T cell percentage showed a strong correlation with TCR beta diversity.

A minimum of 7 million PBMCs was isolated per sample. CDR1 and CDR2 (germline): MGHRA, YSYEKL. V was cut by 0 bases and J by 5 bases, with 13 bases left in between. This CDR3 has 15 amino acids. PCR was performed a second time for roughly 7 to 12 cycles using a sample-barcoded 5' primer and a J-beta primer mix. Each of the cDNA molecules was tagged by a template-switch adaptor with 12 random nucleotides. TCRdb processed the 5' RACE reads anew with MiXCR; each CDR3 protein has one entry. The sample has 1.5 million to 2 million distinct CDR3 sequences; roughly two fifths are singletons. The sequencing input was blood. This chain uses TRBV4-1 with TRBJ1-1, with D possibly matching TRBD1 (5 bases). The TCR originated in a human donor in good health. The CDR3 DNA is TGCGCCAGCAGCCAAGATGTTCTCGGGGGGACTGAAGCTTTCTTT. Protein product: CASSQDVLGGTEAFF.